This TCR beta chain was captured by sequencing in a study of CD8+ T cells in alopecia areata. For the study at large: Tofacitinib continued for 6 to 18 months and was then withheld for 6 months. Whole-study findings and limits: Scalp and blood retained many expanded lesional clones during tofacitinib.

Comments on this clone: The antigen is undetermined.

Following RNA extraction, reverse transcription yielded cDNA that acted as the sequencing template. The protocol was immunoSEQ multiplex PCR, while the TCRdb copy is restricted to in-frame clones and leaves out a portion. This sample has roughly 210,000 clones, with around two fifths found just once. The sample's treatment: oral pan-JAK inhibitor, 5-10 mg twice daily. From alopecia areata patients, lesional scalp punch biopsies and peripheral blood were collected. The germline V gene has CDR1 LNHNV and CDR2 YYDKDF (reference sequence). V trimming: 5 bases; J trimming: 3 bases; junction bases outside the gene matches: 9. The CDR3 spans 15 residues.

Here the sequenced sample was CD4+ T cells sorted from blood, taken at roughly week 36, from a patient treated with tofacitinib. This chain links TRBV15 with TRBJ2-7, with 8 bases aligning to TRBD2. The TCR originated in a human donor with alopecia areata. The CDR3 here is CATSERRTSIYEQYF. In DNA, the CDR3 is TGTGCCACCAGCGAGAGAAGGACTAGCATCTACGAGCAGTACTTC.